One sample yielded the 16 T cell receptor beta chains listed below, sequenced in a study of shared clonotypes between healthy human individuals. Here immunoSEQ multiplex PCR was the method, and the copy in TCRdb shows in-frame clones only, minus some. The sample includes approximately 330,000 clones, more than 60% of them seen just once. Sequences were obtained from memory CD4+ T cells sorted from blood. Noted subset: CD45RA-negative fraction. The receptors come from a man aged 30-40 years in good health.

The chain combines TRBV6-5 with TRBJ2-7; D not certain. This CDR3 is 11 amino acids long. The V end was cut by 10 bases, the J end by 0 bases, with 7 bases between. Looked up from germline, CDR1 is MNHEY and CDR2 is SVGAGI. The CDR3 protein is CAIHGSYEQYF. CDR3 sequence (DNA): TGTGCCATCCACGGCTCCTACGAGCAGTACTTC.

The V and J genes are TRBV6-6 and TRBJ2-1, with 9 bases fitting TRBD2. Germline V gives CDR1 MNHNY, CDR2 SVGAGI (reference sequence). CDR3 length: 15 residues. V shed 2 bases, J shed 7 bases, and the junction held 6 bases outside the gene matches. CDR3 sequence (DNA): TGTGCCAGCAGTTACCCTCTTAGCGGGAGTAATGAGCAGTTCTTC. It translates to CASSYPLSGSNEQFF.

The chain is built from TRBV18 and TRBJ1-1; possible D gene TRBD1, 6 bases. Germline lookup yields CDR1 KGHSH and CDR2 LQKENI. Trimming took 1 base from V and 3 from J, leaving 9 bases between them. CDR3 length: 14 residues. The CDR3 DNA follows: TGTGCCAGCTCACCACTACAGGGTTACACTGAAGCTTTCTTT. Translation gives CASSPLQGYTEAFF.

The rearrangement uses TRBV29-1 and TRBJ1-4, with D perhaps matching TRBD1 (6 bases). The V end lost 3 bases, the J end lost 8 bases, and 10 bases lay between the germline ends. The CDR3 is 12 residues long. Per germline, CDR1 SQVTM and CDR2 ANQGSEA. The CDR3 bases are TGCAGCGTTGACAGGGGAGAAGAAAAACTGTTTTTT. Translated, it gives CSVDRGEEKLFF. The variable domain in full, completed from reference TRBV29-1 and TRBJ1-4, reads SAVISQKPSRDICQRGTSLTIQCQVDSQVTMMFWYRQQPGQSLTLIATANQGSEATYESGFVIDKFPISRPNLTFSTLTVSNMSPEDSSIYLCSVDRGEEKLFFGSGTQLSVL.

This clone was counted between two and nine times. The chain has TRBV9 and TRBJ1-2; D is undetermined. The CDR3 consists of 13 residues. Per germline, CDR1 SGDLS and CDR2 YYNGEE. V was trimmed by 3 bases and J by 8 bases, leaving 14 bases between them. The CDR3 here is CASSDPRRGGYTF. The CDR3 bases are TGTGCCAGCAGCGATCCCCGGCGAGGGGGCTACACCTTC.

This chain connects TRBV28 to TRBJ2-7; 12 nucleotides align to TRBD2. Trimming cost V 3 bases and J 5 bases; bases outside gene matches: 5. The CDR3 loop spans 15 amino acids. CDR1 is MDHEN and CDR2 is SYDVKM in the germline V gene. The DNA for the CDR3 is TGTGCCAGCAGTTTCCTAGCGGGAGGGCGCAACGAGCAGTACTTC. Translating it yields CASSFLAGGRNEQYF.

The chain uses TRBV18 and TRBJ1-2, with 7 bases aligning to TRBD1. CDR1 and CDR2 (germline): KGHSH, LQKENI. Unmatched junction bases numbered 3, after V lost 2 bases and J lost 0 bases. CDR3 length equals 15 residues. The CDR3 nucleotides are TGTGCCAGCTCACCAGGACAGGCGGCTAACTATGGCTACACCTTC. It is translated as CASSPGQAANYGYTF.

V is TRBV18 and J is TRBJ2-7, with 10 bases that match TRBD2. This CDR3 has 16 amino acids. V lost 0 bases to trimming and J lost 3 bases; unmatched junction nucleotides: 5. Germline-derived CDR1 and CDR2 are KGHSH and LQKENI. The CDR3 nucleotides read TGTGCCAGCTCACCACCGAGGGGACTAGCGAACTACGAGCAGTACTTC. This codes for CASSPPRGLANYEQYF.

V is TRBV11-2 and J is TRBJ2-7, with 11 bases that match TRBD2. With 3 bases clipped from V and 2 bases from J, the junction kept 6 bases outside the gene matches. There are 16 residues in the CDR3. Germline V gene sequence: CDR1 SGHAT, CDR2 FQNNGV. In DNA, the CDR3 is TGTGCCAGCAGCTTGGGGACTAGCGGACCAACCTACGAGCAGTACTTC. Protein product: CASSLGTSGPTYEQYF.

The genes are TRBV10-2 and TRBJ2-7; TRBD1 aligns across 7 bases. V gave up 7 bases and J gave up 9 bases; unmatched junction bases: 12. Germline V gene sequence: CDR1 WSHSY, CDR2 SAAADI. The CDR3 is made up of 13 amino acids. The CDR3 sequence: CASTAGQALWQYF. CDR3 in DNA: TGCGCCAGCACAGCCGGACAGGCGCTATGGCAGTACTTC.

The chain carries TRBV11-2 and TRBJ2-4; possible D gene TRBD1, 5 bases. Germline lookup yields CDR1 SGHAT and CDR2 FQNNGV. This CDR3 has 15 amino acids. Between the trimmed V and J ends, which lost 2 bases and 6 bases, there was a span of 14 bases. The CDR3 is CASSLTGPRRNIQYF. As DNA, the CDR3 is TGTGCCAGCAGCTTAACAGGTCCCCGACGAAACATTCAGTACTTC.

This chain links TRBV9 with TRBJ2-7, with 13 positions matching TRBD2. V was pared by 1 base and J by 5 bases, with 3 bases of the junction left unmatched. The germline V gene has CDR1 SGDLS and CDR2 YYNGEE. This CDR3 has 15 residues. In nucleotides, the CDR3 is TGTGCCAGCAGCGTACTGGGACTAGCGGGAAACGAGCAGTACTTC. It specifies CASSVLGLAGNEQYF.

The chain joins TRBV2 to TRBJ2-7; D might be TRBD2 (5 bases). Germline loops: CDR1 SNHLY, CDR2 FYNNEI. CDR3 length: 12 amino acids. Deletions cut 7 bases from V and 0 bases from J, with 7 bases between. Written as DNA, the CDR3 is TGTGCCAGCAACCGGGGCTCCTACGAGCAGTACTTC. Translated: CASNRGSYEQYF.

The V gene is TRBV6-5, the J gene TRBJ1-3; no firm D call. The CDR3 has 13 residues. The V gene lost 6 bases and the J gene lost 3 bases, with 9 bases spanning the gap. CDR1 is MNHEY, CDR2 SVGAGI, per germline. The CDR3 region has the DNA TGTGCCAGCAGCCCTACCGGTGGAAACACCATATATTTT. It translates to CASSPTGGNTIYF.

This chain connects TRBV30 to TRBJ2-3, with 9 nucleotides matching TRBD2. Germline V lookup: CDR1 GTSNPN, CDR2 SVGIG (reference sequence). The CDR3 length is 14 residues. V dropped 3 bases and J dropped 2; count of bases not matched to a gene: 3. The CDR3 protein is CAWRLAGSTDTQYF. In DNA, the CDR3 is TGTGCCTGGAGGCTAGCGGGATCCACAGATACGCAGTATTTT.

The V call is TRBV15, the J call TRBJ2-3, with D hard to call. Trimming pared 0 bases from V and 6 bases from J, leaving 7 bases between. The CDR3 sequence is 13 residues long. Germline V gene lookup returns CDR1 LNHNV and CDR2 YYDKDF (reference sequence). For the CDR3, the DNA is TGTGCCACCAGCAGAGATTATAGGGATACGCAGTATTTT. Translated, it gives CATSRDYRDTQYF.